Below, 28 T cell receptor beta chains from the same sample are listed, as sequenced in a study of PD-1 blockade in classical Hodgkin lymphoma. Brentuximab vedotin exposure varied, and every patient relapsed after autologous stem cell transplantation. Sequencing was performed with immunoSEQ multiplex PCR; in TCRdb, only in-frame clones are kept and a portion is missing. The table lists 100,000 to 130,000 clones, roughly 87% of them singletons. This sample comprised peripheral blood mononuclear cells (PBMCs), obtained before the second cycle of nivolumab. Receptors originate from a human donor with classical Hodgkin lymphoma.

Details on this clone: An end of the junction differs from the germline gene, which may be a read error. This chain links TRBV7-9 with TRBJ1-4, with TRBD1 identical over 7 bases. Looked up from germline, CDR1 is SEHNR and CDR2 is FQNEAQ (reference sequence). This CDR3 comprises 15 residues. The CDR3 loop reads CASSLAGTASEKLFF. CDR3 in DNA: TGTGCCAGCAGCCTAGCGGGGACAGCGTCGGAAAAACTGTTTTTT.

This CDR3 reads CASSVLGSSDTQYF. Here the CDR3 DNA reads TGTGCCAGCAGCGTCCTGGGGAGCTCAGATACGCAGTATTTT. The chain combines TRBV9 with TRBJ2-3; tentative D call: TRBD2 (5 bases). The germline V and J ends were trimmed by 2 bases and 4 bases, with 11 bases remaining between them. The germline V gene encodes CDR1 SGDLS and CDR2 YYNGEE. This CDR3 region has 14 residues.

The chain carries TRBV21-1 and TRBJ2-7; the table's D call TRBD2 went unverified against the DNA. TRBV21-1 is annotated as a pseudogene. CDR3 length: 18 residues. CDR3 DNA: TGTGCCAGCAGCAAAGCGCTGAGGGGGGGACTAGCCCTAGGGGAGCAGTACTTC. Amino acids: CASSKALRGGLALGEQYF.

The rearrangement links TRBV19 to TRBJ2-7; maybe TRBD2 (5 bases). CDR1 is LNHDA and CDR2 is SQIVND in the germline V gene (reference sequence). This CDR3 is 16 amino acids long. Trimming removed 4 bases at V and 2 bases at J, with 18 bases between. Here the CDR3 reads CASSNPRGSATYEQYF. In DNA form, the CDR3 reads TGTGCCAGTAGTAACCCCCGAGGTAGCGCGACCTACGAGCAGTACTTC.

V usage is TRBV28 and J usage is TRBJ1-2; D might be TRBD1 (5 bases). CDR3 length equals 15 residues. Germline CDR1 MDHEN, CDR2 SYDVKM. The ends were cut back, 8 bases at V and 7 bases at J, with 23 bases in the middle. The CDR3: CASGATLGDAFGYTF. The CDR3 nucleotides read TGTGCCAGCGGCGCAACCTTGGGGGACGCGTTTGGCTACACCTTC.

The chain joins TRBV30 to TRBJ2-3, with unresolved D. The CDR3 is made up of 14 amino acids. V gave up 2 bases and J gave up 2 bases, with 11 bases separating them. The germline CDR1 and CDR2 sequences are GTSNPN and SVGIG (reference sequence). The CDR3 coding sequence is TGTGCCTGGAGTCTATCGTATACCACAGATACGCAGTATTTT. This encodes CAWSLSYTTDTQYF.

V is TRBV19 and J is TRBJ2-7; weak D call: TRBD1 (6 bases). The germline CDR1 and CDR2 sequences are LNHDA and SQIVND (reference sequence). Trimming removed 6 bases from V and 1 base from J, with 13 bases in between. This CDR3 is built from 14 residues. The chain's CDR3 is CASRDRDRSYEQYF. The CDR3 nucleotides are TGTGCCAGTAGAGACCGTGACAGGTCCTACGAGCAGTACTTC.

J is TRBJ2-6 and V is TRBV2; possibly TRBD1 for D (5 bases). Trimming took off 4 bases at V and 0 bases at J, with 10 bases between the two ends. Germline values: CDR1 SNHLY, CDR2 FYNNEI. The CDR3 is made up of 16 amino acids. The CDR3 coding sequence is TGTGCCAGCAGTGGACAGCCCCTCTCTGGGGCCAACGTCCTGACTTTC. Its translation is CASSGQPLSGANVLTF.

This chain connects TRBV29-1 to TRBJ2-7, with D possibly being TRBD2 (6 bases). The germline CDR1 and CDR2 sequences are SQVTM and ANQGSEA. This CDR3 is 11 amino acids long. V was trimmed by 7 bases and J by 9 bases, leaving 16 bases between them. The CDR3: CSAGYRGGQYF. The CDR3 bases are TGCAGCGCTGGGTACCGGGGAGGGCAGTACTTC.

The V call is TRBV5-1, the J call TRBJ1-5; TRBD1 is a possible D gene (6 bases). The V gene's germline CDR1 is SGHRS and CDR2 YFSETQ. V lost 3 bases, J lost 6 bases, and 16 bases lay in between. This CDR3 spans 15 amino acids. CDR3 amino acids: CASSWVGGLSQPQHF. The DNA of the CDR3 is TGCGCCAGCAGCTGGGTAGGGGGGTTGAGTCAGCCCCAGCATTTT.

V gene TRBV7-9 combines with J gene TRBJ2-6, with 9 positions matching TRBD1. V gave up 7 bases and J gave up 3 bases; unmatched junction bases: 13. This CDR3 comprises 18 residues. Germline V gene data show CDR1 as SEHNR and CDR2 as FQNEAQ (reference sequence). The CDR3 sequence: CASNSIRDRAYGANVLTF. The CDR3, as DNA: TGTGCCAGCAACTCCATCCGGGACAGGGCGTATGGGGCCAACGTCCTGACTTTC.

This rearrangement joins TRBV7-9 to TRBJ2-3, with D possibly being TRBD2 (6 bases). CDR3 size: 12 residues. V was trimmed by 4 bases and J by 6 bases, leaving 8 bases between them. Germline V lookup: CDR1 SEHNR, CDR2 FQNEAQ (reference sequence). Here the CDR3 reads CASSYAGDTQYF. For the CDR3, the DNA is TGTGCCAGCAGCTACGCGGGGGATACGCAGTATTTT.

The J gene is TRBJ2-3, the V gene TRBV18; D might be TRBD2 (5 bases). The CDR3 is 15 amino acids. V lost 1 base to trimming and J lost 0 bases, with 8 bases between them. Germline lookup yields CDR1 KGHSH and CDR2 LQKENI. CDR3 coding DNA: TGTGCCAGCTCACCACGGGAGTCAAGCACAGATACGCAGTATTTT. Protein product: CASSPRESSTDTQYF. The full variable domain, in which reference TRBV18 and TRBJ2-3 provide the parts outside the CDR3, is NAGVMQNPRHLVRRRGQEARLRCSPMKGHSHVYWYRQLPEEGLKFMVYLQKENIIDESGMPKERFSAEFPKEGPSILRIQQVVRGDSAAYFCASSPRESSTDTQYFGPGTRLTVL.

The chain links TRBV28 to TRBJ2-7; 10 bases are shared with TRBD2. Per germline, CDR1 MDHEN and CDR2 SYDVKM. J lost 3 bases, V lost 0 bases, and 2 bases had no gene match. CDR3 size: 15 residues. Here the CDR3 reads CASSLWSSGSYEQYF. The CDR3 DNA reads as TGTGCCAGCAGTTTATGGTCTAGCGGGAGCTACGAGCAGTACTTC.

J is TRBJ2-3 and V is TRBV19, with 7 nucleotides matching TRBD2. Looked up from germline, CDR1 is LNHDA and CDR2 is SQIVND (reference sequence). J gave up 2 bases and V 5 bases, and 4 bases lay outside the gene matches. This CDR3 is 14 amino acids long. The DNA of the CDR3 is TGTGCCAGTAGTGCGGGAGACTACACAGATACGCAGTATTTT. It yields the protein CASSAGDYTDTQYF.

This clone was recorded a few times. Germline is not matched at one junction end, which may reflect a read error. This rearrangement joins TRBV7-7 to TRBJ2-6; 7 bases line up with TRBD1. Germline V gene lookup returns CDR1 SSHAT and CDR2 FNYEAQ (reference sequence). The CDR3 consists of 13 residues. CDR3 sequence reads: CASKGAGANVLTF. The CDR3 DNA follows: TGTGCTAGCAAGGGGGCCGGGGCCAACGTCCTGACTTTC.

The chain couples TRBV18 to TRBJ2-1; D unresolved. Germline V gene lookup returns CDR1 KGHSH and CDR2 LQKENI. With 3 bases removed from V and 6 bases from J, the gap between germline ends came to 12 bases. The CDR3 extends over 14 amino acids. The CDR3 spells CASSPIAQANEQFF. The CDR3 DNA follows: TGTGCCAGCTCACCCATCGCCCAGGCCAATGAGCAGTTCTTC.

CDR3 residues: CASSEMVAGAGEQFF. CDR3 nucleotides: TGTGCCAGCAGTGAGATGGTAGCGGGAGCGGGCGAGCAGTTCTTC. V and J are TRBV2 and TRBJ2-1; 9 bases are shared with TRBD2. V shed 3 bases and J 10 bases; nucleotides not matched to a gene: 10. The CDR3 spans 15 residues. Germline V gene data show CDR1 as SNHLY and CDR2 as FYNNEI. The entire variable domain, with the rest obtained from reference TRBV2 and TRBJ2-1, is as follows: EPEVTQTPSHQVTQMGQEVILRCVPISNHLYFYWYRQILGQKVEFLVSFYNNEISEKSEIFDDQFSVERPDGSNFTLKIRSTKLEDSAMYFCASSEMVAGAGEQFFGPGTRLTVL.

The CDR3 protein is CASSEATGTGKGYTF. The CDR3 bases are TGTGCCAGCAGCGAAGCCACCGGGACAGGGAAAGGCTACACCTTC. The rearrangement uses TRBV5-6 and TRBJ1-2; the match to TRBD1 covers 9 bases. The trim removed 4 bases at V and 8 bases at J, leaving 12 bases unmatched. Germline assignment: CDR1 SGHDT and CDR2 YYEEEE. This CDR3 has 15 residues.

The CDR3: CASSLWSQNLDTGELFF. For the CDR3, the DNA is TGTGCCAGCAGCTTATGGTCACAGAACTTAGACACCGGGGAGCTGTTTTTT. The J gene is TRBJ2-2, the V gene TRBV11-2; D is ambiguous. From germline, CDR1 is SGHAT and CDR2 FQNNGV. The CDR3 covers 17 residues. Trimming took 2 bases from V and 3 from J, leaving 16 bases between them.

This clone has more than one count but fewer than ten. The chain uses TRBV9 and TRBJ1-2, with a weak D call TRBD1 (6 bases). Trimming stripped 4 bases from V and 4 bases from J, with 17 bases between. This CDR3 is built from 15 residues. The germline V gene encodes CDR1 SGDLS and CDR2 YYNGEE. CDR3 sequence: CASSPLGGPSYGYTF. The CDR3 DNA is TGTGCCAGCAGCCCGTTAGGGGGACCCTCCTATGGCTACACCTTC.

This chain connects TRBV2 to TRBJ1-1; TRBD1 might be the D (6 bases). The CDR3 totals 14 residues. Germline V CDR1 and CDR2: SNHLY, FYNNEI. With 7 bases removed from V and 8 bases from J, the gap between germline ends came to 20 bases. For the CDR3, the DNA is TGTGCCAGCATCGGCCTCCAGGGGCGGGTCGAAGCTTTCTTT. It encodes CASIGLQGRVEAFF.

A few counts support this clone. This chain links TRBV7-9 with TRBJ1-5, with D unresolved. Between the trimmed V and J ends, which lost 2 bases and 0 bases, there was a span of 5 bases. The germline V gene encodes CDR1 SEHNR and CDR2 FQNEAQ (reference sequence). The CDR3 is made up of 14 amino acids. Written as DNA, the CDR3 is TGTGCCAGCAGCTTATCTGATAGCAATCAGCCCCAGCATTTT. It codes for CASSLSDSNQPQHF.

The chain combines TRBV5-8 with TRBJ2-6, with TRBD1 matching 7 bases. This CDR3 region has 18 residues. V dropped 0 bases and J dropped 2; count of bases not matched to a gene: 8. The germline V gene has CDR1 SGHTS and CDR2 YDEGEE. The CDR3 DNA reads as TGTGCCAGCAGCTTGGATGCGACAGGGTGGGCTGGGGCCAACGTCCTGACTTTC. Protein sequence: CASSLDATGWAGANVLTF.

The CDR3 reads CASGLEGQTYEQYF. CDR3 bases: TGTGCTAGTGGTTTGGAGGGACAAACCTACGAGCAGTACTTC. This chain connects TRBV12-5 to TRBJ2-7, with a possible D match to TRBD1 (6 bases). V dropped 1 base and J dropped 2 bases, with 9 bases sitting between them. CDR3 length equals 14 residues. Per germline, CDR1 LGHNT and CDR2 FRNRAP. The full variable domain, in which reference TRBV12-5 and TRBJ2-7 provide the parts outside the CDR3, is DARVTQTPRHKVTEMGQEVTMRCQPILGHNTVFWYRQTMMQGLELLAYFRNRAPLDDSGMPKDRFSAEMPDATLATLKIQPSEPRDSAVYFCASGLEGQTYEQYFGPGTRLTVT.

CDR3 nucleotides: TGTGCCAGCTCACCTCTCCCCCTAAGATCGGGATCGGGGGAGCAGTACTTC. The encoded protein is CASSPLPLRSGSGEQYF. The chain is built from TRBV18 and TRBJ2-7, with TRBD2 as a possible D gene (5 bases). Germline V gene lookup returns CDR1 KGHSH and CDR2 LQKENI. The CDR3 has 17 amino acids. Deletions cut 3 bases from V and 7 bases from J, with 25 bases between.

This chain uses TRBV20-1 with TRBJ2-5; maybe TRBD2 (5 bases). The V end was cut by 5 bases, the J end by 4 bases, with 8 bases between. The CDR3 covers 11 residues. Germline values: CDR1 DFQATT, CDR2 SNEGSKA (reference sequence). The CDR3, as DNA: TGCAGTGCTCCCGAGGGAGAGACCCAGTACTTC. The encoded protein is CSAPEGETQYF.

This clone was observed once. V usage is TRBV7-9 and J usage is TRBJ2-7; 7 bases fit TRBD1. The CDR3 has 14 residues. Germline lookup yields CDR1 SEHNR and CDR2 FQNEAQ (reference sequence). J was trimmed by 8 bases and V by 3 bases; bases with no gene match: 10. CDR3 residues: CASSFSGQDRKQYF. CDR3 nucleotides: TGTGCCAGCAGCTTCTCCGGACAGGATCGAAAGCAGTACTTC.